The 30 T cell receptor beta chains below were found in one sample sequenced in a study of blood T cell repertoires in COVID-19. TCRdb's table, derived via immunoSEQ multiplex PCR, lists solely in-frame clones and lacks some. This sample has some 490,000 clones, with 75% to 90% found just once. Sequenced: peripheral blood. These receptors all come from a human donor in a cohort sampled during active COVID-19.

The chain employs TRBV27 and TRBJ2-7; 7 nucleotides align to TRBD1. The CDR3 is made up of 13 amino acids. Germline V gene lookup returns CDR1 MNHEY and CDR2 SMNVEV (reference sequence). V was pared by 6 bases and J by 2 bases, with 4 bases of the junction left unmatched. For the CDR3, the DNA is TGTGCCAGCAGCCCCGACAGGGCCTACGAGCAGTACTTC. Translating gives CASSPDRAYEQYF.

In its sample, this clone was seen once. The gene calls are TRBV19 and TRBJ2-3; D is possibly TRBD1 (6 bases). The CDR3 has 13 residues. V gave up 7 bases and J gave up 3 bases, with 11 bases separating them. CDR1 is LNHDA, CDR2 SQIVND, per germline (reference sequence). As DNA, the CDR3 is TGTGCCAGTAATTCGCAGGGGACAGATACGCAGTATTTT. Protein sequence: CASNSQGTDTQYF.

The rearrangement uses TRBV6-5 and TRBJ1-1, with TRBD1 identical over 7 bases. The J segment lost 0 bases and the V segment lost 6 bases, leaving 4 bases of the junction unmatched. There are 14 residues in the CDR3. From germline, CDR1 is MNHEY and CDR2 SVGAGI. The chain's CDR3 is CASRMGQLNTEAFF. CDR3 bases: TGTGCCAGCAGGATGGGACAGCTGAACACTGAAGCTTTCTTT.

This sequence joins TRBV4-1 and TRBJ1-4; a possible D gene is TRBD1 (5 bases). Trimming pared 1 base from V and 6 bases from J, leaving 15 bases between. There are 16 residues in the CDR3. Looked up from germline, CDR1 is MGHRA and CDR2 is YSYEKL. The CDR3 sequence is CASSQVNLGRDEKLFF. The CDR3 DNA reads as TGCGCCAGCAGCCAAGTTAATCTGGGGCGTGATGAAAAACTGTTTTTT.

This clone was seen only a few times. The chain joins TRBV19 to TRBJ2-1; 8 positions match TRBD2. Germline loops: CDR1 LNHDA, CDR2 SQIVND (reference sequence). The CDR3 totals 15 residues. V lost 7 bases to trimming and J lost 9 bases; unmatched junction nucleotides: 14. Here the CDR3 DNA reads TGTGCCAGTACCCCCCGGGACGGGAGGGTGATTGAGCAGTTCTTC. It codes for CASTPRDGRVIEQFF.

This chain links TRBV5-1 with TRBJ2-2; 11 bases line up with TRBD1. V was pared by 5 bases and J by 5 bases, with 5 bases of the junction left unmatched. The germline CDR1 and CDR2 sequences are SGHRS and YFSETQ. This CDR3 contains 15 residues. The CDR3 nucleotides read TGCGCCAGCAGGGACAGGGGGCAAGGAACCGGGGAGCTGTTTTTT. Protein: CASRDRGQGTGELFF.

The chain has TRBV7-6 and TRBJ2-7; 13 nucleotides match TRBD2. V lost 6 bases and J lost 2; bases outside the gene matches: 7. The CDR3 is 16 amino acids. CDR1 and CDR2 from the germline V gene are SGHVS and FNYEAQ. The CDR3 DNA sequence: TGTGCCAGCAGACCAGGGACTAGCGGGAATGCCTACGAGCAGTACTTC. It yields the protein CASRPGTSGNAYEQYF.

The chain uses TRBV9 and TRBJ2-1; D unresolved. Germline V lookup: CDR1 SGDLS, CDR2 YYNGEE. V was trimmed by 4 bases and J by 1 base, leaving 12 bases between them. This CDR3 spans 15 amino acids. CDR3 DNA sequence: TGTGCCAGCAGCCAGGATCCGGATTCCTACAATGAGCAGTTCTTC. It translates to CASSQDPDSYNEQFF.

The chain combines TRBV28 with TRBJ1-1; 7 bases are shared with TRBD1. The trim removed 7 bases at V and 5 bases at J, leaving 7 bases unmatched. This CDR3 region has 13 residues. The germline V gene encodes CDR1 MDHEN and CDR2 SYDVKM. Here the CDR3 reads CASISWTGTEAFF. CDR3 DNA: TGTGCCAGCATAAGCTGGACAGGTACTGAAGCTTTCTTT.

V is TRBV19 and J is TRBJ1-2; 11 bases are a match to TRBD1. Looked up from germline, CDR1 is LNHDA and CDR2 is SQIVND (reference sequence). J gave up 7 bases and V 2 bases, and 6 bases lay outside the gene matches. CDR3 length: 15 amino acids. The CDR3 here is CASSIRTGGFGGYTF. The CDR3 coding sequence is TGTGCCAGTAGTATACGGACAGGGGGCTTCGGTGGCTACACCTTC.

The chain recombines TRBV29-1 with TRBJ1-1, with D hard to call. Trimming removed 2 bases from V and 4 bases from J, with 14 bases in between. This CDR3 spans 14 amino acids. Germline CDR1 and CDR2: SQVTM and ANQGSEA. In DNA, the CDR3 is TGCAGCGTTGAAAAACCGGAAGGAGGCACTGAAGCTTTCTTT. Translating gives CSVEKPEGGTEAFF.

V gene TRBV6-1 combines with J gene TRBJ2-3, with D hard to call. The germline V gene has CDR1 MNHNS and CDR2 SASEGT. The V and J ends lost 2 bases and 8 bases respectively, with 20 bases between them. The CDR3 is made up of 16 amino acids. The CDR3 nucleotides are TGTGCCAGCAGTGAAAGGTTGCAGGTCCCCCGATCTACGCAGTATTTT. Protein sequence: CASSERLQVPRSTQYF.

The V and J genes are TRBV29-1 and TRBJ1-5; a possible D gene is TRBD1 (5 bases). Trimming pared 1 base from V and 6 bases from J, leaving 13 bases between. The germline V gene has CDR1 SQVTM and CDR2 ANQGSEA. CDR3 length equals 14 residues. CDR3 in amino acids: CSVEGEGEGQPQHF. In DNA form, the CDR3 reads TGCAGCGTTGAAGGTGAAGGGGAGGGTCAGCCCCAGCATTTT.

The DNA for the CDR3 is TGTGCCAGCAGCCCGAGGCCCGGGAGCAACACCGGGGAGCTGTTTTTT. Translating it yields CASSPRPGSNTGELFF. The V call is TRBV7-3, the J call TRBJ2-2; tentatively, D is TRBD2 (6 bases). This CDR3 has 16 amino acids. Trimming took off 5 bases at V and 2 bases at J, with 15 bases between the two ends. The germline V gene encodes CDR1 SGHTA and CDR2 FQGTGA.

The chain links TRBV9 to TRBJ2-2; 10 bases line up with TRBD2. This CDR3 is built from 17 residues. Germline assignment: CDR1 SGDLS and CDR2 YYNGEE. V lost 4 bases, J lost 0 bases, and 6 bases stayed unmatched. This CDR3 reads CASSPTSGASNTGELFF. The CDR3 nucleotides are TGTGCCAGCAGCCCAACTAGCGGGGCCTCGAACACCGGGGAGCTGTTTTTT.

The CDR3 is CASSQDPVMNTEAFF. CDR3 DNA: TGCGCCAGCAGCCAAGATCCGGTAATGAACACTGAAGCTTTCTTT. The chain combines TRBV4-3 with TRBJ1-1; D is unresolved. The length of the CDR3 is 15 residues. The germline V gene has CDR1 LGHNA and CDR2 YSLEER. The V and J ends lost 0 bases and 0 bases respectively, with 8 bases between them.

The chain employs TRBV7-9 and TRBJ2-2; TRBD2 is a possible D gene (5 bases). With 4 bases removed from V and 1 base from J, the gap between germline ends came to 7 bases. CDR3 length: 14 amino acids. Per germline, CDR1 SEHNR and CDR2 FQNEAQ (reference sequence). CDR3 in amino acids: CASSWSGNTGELFF. DNA of the CDR3: TGTGCCAGCAGCTGGAGCGGGAACACCGGGGAGCTGTTTTTT. The complete variable domain, with remaining parts taken from reference TRBV7-9 and TRBJ2-2, reads DTGVSQNPRHKITKRGQNVTFRCDPISEHNRLYWYRQTLGQGPEFLTYFQNEAQLEKSRLLSDRFSAERPKGSFSTLEIQRTEQGDSAMYLCASSWSGNTGELFFGEGSRLTVL.

This chain connects TRBV19 to TRBJ2-2; 11 positions agree with TRBD2. This CDR3 region has 14 residues. The V gene end was trimmed by 8 bases and the J gene end by 5 bases; junction bases not matched to a gene: 4. The germline V gene encodes CDR1 LNHDA and CDR2 SQIVND (reference sequence). CDR3 DNA sequence: TGTGCCAGTTCTAGCGGGAGGCGGACCGGGGAGCTGTTTTTT. Its protein product is CASSSGRRTGELFF.

This clone appeared a single time. This may stem from a read error, because a much larger clone lies one nucleotide away. This chain's CDR3 is CASSRSSYEQYF. The CDR3 DNA reads as TGTGCCAGCAGTAGGAGCTCCTACGAGCAGTACTTC. The chain has TRBV12-3 or TRBV12-4 and TRBJ2-7; D gene ambiguous. The CDR3 runs to 12 residues. V lost 5 bases and J lost 0, with 5 bases in between.

The CDR3 nucleotides read TGCAGCGTCGCGCCGAAAGCGGGAGGCACCTACAATGAGCAGTTCTTC. This translates into CSVAPKAGGTYNEQFF. The gene calls are TRBV29-1 and TRBJ2-1; the match to TRBD2 covers 9 bases. J gave up 2 bases and V 6 bases, and 11 bases lay outside the gene matches. The germline gives CDR1 SQVTM, CDR2 ANQGSEA. CDR3 length: 16 amino acids.

The chain joins TRBV3-1 (or the pseudogene TRBV3-2) to TRBJ1-1; 7 positions match TRBD1. The CDR3 length is 15 residues. Per germline, CDR1 LGHDT and CDR2 YNNKEL (reference sequence). V lost 4 bases to trimming and J lost 1 base; unmatched junction nucleotides: 6. The DNA of the CDR3 is TGTGCCAGCAGCCCGACAACAGGGGAGAACACTGAAGCTTTCTTT. This gives the protein CASSPTTGENTEAFF.

The rearrangement joins TRBV19 to TRBJ1-4, with 9 bases aligning to TRBD1. Germline V gene data show CDR1 as LNHDA and CDR2 as SQIVND (reference sequence). This CDR3 has 16 amino acids. V was clipped by 5 bases and J by 5 bases; unmatched bases: 9. The CDR3 DNA is TGTGCCAGTAGTCCCCTCGAGGGACAGGGAAATGAAAAACTGTTTTTT. This translates into CASSPLEGQGNEKLFF.

Here the CDR3 DNA reads TGTGCCACCAAAGAGGGCAGCCCCAAGCGAGATACGCAGTATTTT. As protein: CATKEGSPKRDTQYF. The chain carries TRBV7-2 and TRBJ2-3, with TRBD2 as a possible D gene (5 bases). Germline assignment: CDR1 SGHTA and CDR2 FQGNSA. This CDR3 spans 15 amino acids. The V end lost 10 bases, the J end lost 5 bases, and 22 bases lay between the germline ends.

The chain combines TRBV28 with TRBJ1-3; 9 positions match TRBD1. Germline CDR1 MDHEN, CDR2 SYDVKM. This CDR3 has 16 amino acids. V lost 6 bases to trimming and J lost 4 bases; unmatched junction nucleotides: 10. The CDR3 loop is CASSKPGQGDGNTIYF. Written as DNA, the CDR3 is TGTGCCAGCAGCAAGCCGGGACAGGGAGACGGAAACACCATATATTTT. The entire variable domain, with the rest obtained from reference TRBV28 and TRBJ1-3, is as follows: DVKVTQSSRYLVKRTGEKVFLECVQDMDHENMFWYRQDPGLGLRLIYFSYDVKMKEKGDIPEGYSVSREKKERFSLILESASTNQTSMYLCASSKPGQGDGNTIYFGEGSWLTVV.

V usage is TRBV5-4 and J usage is TRBJ2-6; 8 nucleotides agree with TRBD1. Germline assignment: CDR1 SGHNT and CDR2 YYREEE (reference sequence). The CDR3 loop spans 19 amino acids. J lost 1 base, V lost 5 bases, and 14 bases had no gene match. Written as DNA, the CDR3 is TGTGCCAGCAGTTCGACCATGGACAGGGAATTTTCTGGGGCCAACGTCCTGACTTTC. It specifies CASSSTMDREFSGANVLTF.

V is TRBV10-2 and J is TRBJ1-5; no clear D. The CDR3 has 14 residues. With 8 bases removed from V and 0 bases from J, the gap between germline ends came to 11 bases. Germline V lookup: CDR1 WSHSY, CDR2 SAAADI. The CDR3 reads CASQALNSNQPQHF. In DNA, the CDR3 is TGCGCCAGCCAGGCCCTAAATAGCAATCAGCCCCAGCATTTT.

CDR3 loop: CASSLPGLAGGSFF. Written as DNA, the CDR3 is TGTGCCAGCAGCTTACCGGGACTAGCGGGAGGATCGTTCTTC. V is TRBV7-8 and J is TRBJ2-1; 15 positions agree with TRBD2. The CDR3 loop spans 14 amino acids. Looked up from germline, CDR1 is SGHVS and CDR2 is FQNEAQ. V lost 2 bases, J lost 15 bases, and 5 bases stayed unmatched.

The gene calls are TRBV5-1 and TRBJ2-1, with 9 bases lining up with TRBD2. With 4 bases clipped from V and 5 bases from J, the junction kept 7 bases outside the gene matches. This CDR3 has 15 amino acids. The V gene's germline CDR1 is SGHRS and CDR2 YFSETQ. The CDR3 sequence: CASSGGAGGNNEQFF. CDR3 nucleotides: TGCGCCAGCAGCGGGGGAGCGGGGGGAAACAATGAGCAGTTCTTC.

The rearrangement links TRBV6-2 or TRBV6-3 to TRBJ2-5; 8 bases map to TRBD2. The CDR3 runs to 15 residues. Germline lookup yields CDR1 MNHEY and CDR2 SVGEGT. Trimming at V came to 2 bases and at J to 5 bases, leaving 7 bases not matched to a gene. The CDR3 DNA sequence: TGTGCCAGCAGTTACCCCAGCGGGAGAGGCGAGACCCAGTACTTC. Translating gives CASSYPSGRGETQYF.

V usage is TRBV19 and J usage is TRBJ2-1; 7 nucleotides line up with TRBD2. V was pared by 6 bases and J by 0 bases, with 5 bases of the junction left unmatched. CDR1 and CDR2 from the germline V gene are LNHDA and SQIVND (reference sequence). There are 15 residues in the CDR3. Here the CDR3 DNA reads TGTGCCAGTAGCACTAGCGTAAGCTCCTACAATGAGCAGTTCTTC. This encodes CASSTSVSSYNEQFF.